A selection of T cell receptor beta chains follows, all from one sample in a study of radiotherapy plus CTLA-4 blockade in lung cancer. Assay used: immunoSEQ multiplex PCR; TCRdb lists only in-frame clones, some missing. This sample has 50,000 to 65,000 clones, with approximately 79% found just once. The source material was peripheral blood, sampled from a patient treated with radiotherapy plus ipilimumab. The receptors stem from a human donor with non-small cell lung cancer who had a complete response to radiotherapy plus ipilimumab. Each CDR3 is given with its conserved first and last residue. D genes are given only for firm matches. Size is stated for part of the rows, as once, few or many counts, or as a class when the clone is expanded.

>once|18|TRBJ2-3|TRBV29-1|TRBD2
TGCAGCGTTGAACTAGCGGGAGATTCCCACTTCAGCACAGATACGCAGTATTTT
CSVELAGDSHFSTDTQYF
>NA|16|TRBJ2-1|TRBV7-9|TRBD1
TGTGCCAGCAGCTTACGGGCTGGTACAGGGGGCTATGAGCAGTTCTTC
CASSLRAGTGGYEQFF
>once|13|TRBJ2-5|TRBV7-8|NA
TGTGCCAGCAGCAATGCGGAATGGGGCACCAAGTACTTC
CASSNAEWGTKYF
>NA|13|TRBJ2-5|TRBV10-2|TRBD2
TGCGCCAGCTCGGGGGGGCCTCAAGAGACCCAGTACTTC
CASSGGPQETQYF
>NA|18|TRBJ2-6|TRBV7-8|TRBD1
TGTGCCAGCAGCTTAGACAGGGGGCGATCTTCTGGGGCCAACGTCCTGACTTTC
CASSLDRGRSSGANVLTF
>NA|15|TRBJ2-1|TRBV5-1|TRBD2
TGCGCCAGCAGCTTGGCTAGCGGGAGATCCGGTGAGCAGTTCTTC
CASSLASGRSGEQFF
>NA|12|TRBJ2-1|TRBV5-1|NA
TGCGCCAGCAGCTCGTCTTTTCGAGGGCAGTTCTTC
CASSSSFRGQFF
>NA|19|TRBJ1-4|TRBV5-1|TRBD1
TGCGCCAGCAGCTTGGCTCTCTTCCTGGGACAGGCAACTAATGAAAAACTGTTTTTT
CASSLALFLGQATNEKLFF
>NA|12|TRBJ1-1|TRBV30|TRBD1
TGTGCCTGGAGGAGACAGGGTTCTGAAGCTTTCTTT
CAWRRQGSEAFF
>NA|16|TRBJ2-3|TRBV7-6|TRBD2
TGTGCCAGCAGCCCGTTAGCGGGGGGCATCACAGATACGCAGTATTTT
CASSPLAGGITDTQYF
>NA|14|TRBJ2-2|TRBV11-3|NA
TGTGCCAGCAGCTTTCGCCCGGGAACCGGGGAGCTGTTTTTT
CASSFRPGTGELFF
>once|13|TRBJ2-1|TRBV6-1|NA
TGTGCCAGCAGGCAGACTGCCTACAATGAGCAGTTCTTC
CASRQTAYNEQFF
>NA|12|TRBJ1-4|TRBV29-1|TRBD1
TGCAGCGCCGGACAGGGTTTCGAAAAACTGTTTTTT
CSAGQGFEKLFF
>NA|15|TRBJ2-1|TRBV4-1|TRBD2
TGCGCCAGCAGCCAAGGGCTAGCGGGACTAGCTTACCAGTTCTTC
CASSQGLAGLAYQFF
>NA|16|TRBJ1-1|TRBV5-4|TRBD1
TGTGCCAGCAGCCCCGGGACAGTCCGGAGTGGAACTGAAGCTTTCTTT
CASSPGTVRSGTEAFF
>few|15|TRBJ1-1|TRBV11-2|NA
TGTGCCAGCACCGATCAAGTTCTTCGCGGCACTGAAGCTTTCTTT
CASTDQVLRGTEAFF
>NA|14|TRBJ1-3|TRBV6-5|NA
TGTGCCAGCAGTTACAGGGGTGATTTGAACACCATATATTTT
CASSYRGDLNTIYF